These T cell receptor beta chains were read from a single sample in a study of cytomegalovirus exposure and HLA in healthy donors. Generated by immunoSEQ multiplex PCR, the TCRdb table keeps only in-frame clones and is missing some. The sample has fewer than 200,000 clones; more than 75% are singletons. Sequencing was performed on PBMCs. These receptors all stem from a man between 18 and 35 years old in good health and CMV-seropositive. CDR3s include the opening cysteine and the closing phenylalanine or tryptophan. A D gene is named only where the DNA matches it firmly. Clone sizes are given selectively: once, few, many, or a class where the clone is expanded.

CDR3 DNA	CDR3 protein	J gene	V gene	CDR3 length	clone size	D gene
TGTGCCAGTAAGGTGTTAGGGGGCGGGGAACTGTTTTTT	CASKVLGGGELFF	TRBJ1-4	TRBV19	13	NA	TRBD1
TGTGCCAGCGGGGGGGTTGGCGGCAATCAGCCCCAGCATTTT	CASGGVGGNQPQHF	TRBJ1-5	TRBV7-2	14	NA	NA
TGTGCCAGCAGTTCCCGTTGGGACAGCATGGACTTC	CASSSRWDSMDF	TRBJ2-5	TRBV6-5	12	few	TRBD1
TGCAGCGTAGTAGAAGACTCGAACACTGAAGCTTTCTTT	CSVVEDSNTEAFF	TRBJ1-1	TRBV29-1	13	NA	NA
TGTGCCTGGAGTATAGGGGGCTCGCAAGAGACCCAGTACTTC	CAWSIGGSQETQYF	TRBJ2-5	TRBV30	14	NA	TRBD1
TGTGCCAGCAGTACTCAGACTTCGGGAGATACGCAGTATTTT	CASSTQTSGDTQYF	TRBJ2-3	TRBV6-6	14	once	NA
TGCGCCAGCAGCTCCGTAGAGGGGGTATACAATGAGCAGTTCTTC	CASSSVEGVYNEQFF	TRBJ2-1	TRBV5-1	15	NA	NA
TGTGCCATCAGTGAGGGGGCAGACACCATATATTTT	CAISEGADTIYF	TRBJ1-3	TRBV10-3	12	NA	NA
TGTGCCAGCAGCCCTGACATCGAGCGGGATACGCAGTATTTT	CASSPDIERDTQYF	TRBJ2-3	TRBV4-2	14	NA	NA
TGCAGCGGAACGACAGGGGGCGACGAGCAGTACTTC	CSGTTGGDEQYF	TRBJ2-7	TRBV29-1	12	NA	TRBD1
TGTGCCAGCAGCAAGACCGGGACAGAGGCCTACGAGCAGTACTTC	CASSKTGTEAYEQYF	TRBJ2-7	TRBV7-3	15	once	TRBD1
TGTGCCAGCAGCACCGGGACAGGTCACACCGGGGAGCTGTTTTTT	CASSTGTGHTGELFF	TRBJ2-2	TRBV7-6	15	NA	TRBD1
TGTGCCAGCAGTGGTTGGCGGGGGGGCGGCACAGATACGCAGTATTTT	CASSGWRGGGTDTQYF	TRBJ2-3	TRBV2	16	NA	TRBD2
TGTGCCAGCTCAACCGGGACACTCCCATCGCCCCAGCATTTT	CASSTGTLPSPQHF	TRBJ1-5	TRBV18	14	NA	NA
TGTGCCAGCAGCCTCATCGGGACAGCCTATGAAAAACTGTTTTTT	CASSLIGTAYEKLFF	TRBJ1-4	TRBV7-2	15	NA	TRBD1
TGTGCTAGTGGTTTGAGGCTAGCGGGGGTTCAAAACATTCAGTACTTC	CASGLRLAGVQNIQYF	TRBJ2-4	TRBV12-5	16	NA	TRBD2
TGTGCCAGCAGCCCTTCCCCCGCGGCATCCTACAATGAGCAGTTCTTC	CASSPSPAASYNEQFF	TRBJ2-1	TRBV4-2	16	once	NA
TGCGCCAGCAGCTTGACTAGCGAGCTCACAGATACGCAGTATTTT	CASSLTSELTDTQYF	TRBJ2-3	TRBV5-1	15	NA	TRBD2
TGTGCCAGCAGTTTCTCGGTGGGCCTAGCGGGGATTGAGCAGTACTTC	CASSFSVGLAGIEQYF	TRBJ2-7	TRBV27	16	NA	TRBD2